Below, 9 T cell receptor beta chains from the same sample are listed, as sequenced in a study of blood T cell repertoires in COVID-19. Profiling relied on immunoSEQ multiplex PCR, and the TCRdb table lists in-frame clones only, not all of them. The table lists about 140,000 clones, about 77% of them singletons. Material for sequencing was peripheral blood. The receptors shown here come from a woman between 45 and 65 years old with active or convalescent COVID-19.

A note on this clone: Other nucleotide sequences from this sample produce the same CDR3. The chain joins TRBV20-1 to TRBJ1-6, with 10 bases that match TRBD1. Trimming removed 3 bases from V and 8 bases from J; junction bases left unmatched: 7. This CDR3 has 15 residues. The germline V gene encodes CDR1 DFQATT and CDR2 SNEGSKA (reference sequence). The CDR3 sequence: CSASGPGQGHSPLHF. The CDR3 coding sequence is TGCAGTGCTAGTGGCCCGGGACAGGGGCATTCACCCCTCCACTTT.

The rearrangement joins TRBV11-2 to TRBJ2-5; TRBD1 agrees at 8 bases. Per the germline V gene, CDR1 is SGHAT and CDR2 is FQNNGV. Germline trimming cut 5 bases from V and 2 bases from J; bases unmatched to any gene: 10. This CDR3 is built from 16 residues. CDR3 residues: CASSPRGTGLQETQYF. The CDR3 DNA reads TGTGCCAGCAGCCCCCGGGGGACAGGCTTACAAGAGACCCAGTACTTC.

The chain is built from TRBV5-8 and TRBJ2-3; possible D gene TRBD2, 7 bases. The CDR3 loop spans 15 amino acids. Trimming shortened V by 1 base and J by 4 bases, and 13 bases separated the two germline ends. The germline CDR1 and CDR2 sequences are SGHTS and YDEGEE. The CDR3 coding sequence is TGTGCCAGCAGCTTGCGTCAGGGGAGGGCAGATACGCAGTATTTT. Protein product: CASSLRQGRADTQYF.

The V gene is TRBV5-5, the J gene TRBJ2-7; unclear D gene. The CDR3 is 14 residues long. Per the germline V gene, CDR1 is SGHKS and CDR2 is YYEKEE (reference sequence). Deletions cut 0 bases from V and 0 bases from J, with 7 bases between. DNA for the CDR3: TGTGCCAGCAGCTTGGACAGTTCCTCCTACGAGCAGTACTTC. Its translation: CASSLDSSSYEQYF.

The chain couples TRBV3-1 (or the pseudogene TRBV3-2) to TRBJ1-2; D is uncertain. The V end was cut by 1 base, the J end by 11 bases, with 11 bases between. Germline CDR1 reads LGHDT; CDR2 reads YNNKEL (reference sequence). This CDR3 is built from 12 residues. This CDR3 reads CASSQVDKFYTF. CDR3 sequence (DNA): TGTGCCAGCAGCCAAGTCGACAAGTTTTACACCTTC.

This clone has only a few counts. V and J are TRBV19 and TRBJ1-5, with D maybe TRBD1 (6 bases). CDR1 LNHDA and CDR2 SQIVND come from the germline V gene (reference sequence). The length of the CDR3 is 16 residues. V was shortened by 4 bases and J by 0 bases, with 13 bases between the two germline ends. DNA for the CDR3: TGTGCCAGTAGTACCCGTCAGGGGAATAGCAATCAGCCCCAGCATTTT. Residues: CASSTRQGNSNQPQHF.

V usage is TRBV19 and J usage is TRBJ2-2, with 9 bases that match TRBD1. Germline trimming cut 1 base from V and 7 bases from J; bases unmatched to any gene: 4. The CDR3 length is 15 residues. Germline values: CDR1 LNHDA, CDR2 SQIVND (reference sequence). The CDR3 bases are TGTGCCAGTAGTATAGCCGGGACAGGGTTCGGGGAGCTGTTTTTT. It yields the protein CASSIAGTGFGELFF.

This clone was counted a few times. The chain is built from TRBV30 and TRBJ2-1, with D perhaps matching TRBD2 (6 bases). V lost 2 bases and J lost 1, with 18 bases in between. The V gene's germline CDR1 is GTSNPN and CDR2 SVGIG (reference sequence). This CDR3 is built from 17 residues. CDR3 amino acids: CAWSYDPGTGSYNEQFF. CDR3 nucleotide sequence: TGTGCCTGGAGTTATGACCCCGGGACTGGGTCCTACAATGAGCAGTTCTTC.

The chain uses TRBV3-1 (or the pseudogene TRBV3-2) and TRBJ1-5; 11 bases agree with TRBD1. The V and J ends lost 4 bases and 4 bases, in that order; junction bases with no gene match: 6. Germline lookup yields CDR1 LGHDT and CDR2 YNNKEL (reference sequence). The length of the CDR3 is 16 residues. This CDR3 is CASSLGGTGGNQPQHF. DNA of the CDR3: TGTGCCAGCAGCCTTGGAGGGACAGGGGGTAATCAGCCCCAGCATTTT.